Listed below are T cell receptor beta chains from one sample, sequenced in a study of T-cell memory formation after mild COVID-19. One entry per CDR3 protein results from TCRdb running MiXCR on the 5' RACE reads. Here the sample spans fewer than 350,000 distinct CDR3 sequences, under 20% being singletons. What was sequenced was PBMCs or a T cell subset sorted from them (not recorded which). These receptor sequences come from a man between 18 and 29 years old who had mild COVID-19 (a few samples of this study predate the infection). Cell type and time point are not known. Each CDR3 is given with its conserved first and last residue. D genes are given only for firm matches. Clone size is not always given. Where it is, it says once, few, many or a class for expanded clones.

size: few
D: -
J: TRBJ1-1
V: TRBV28
CDR3: CASTPGGGKGTEAFF
DNA: TGTGCCAGCACCCCCGGGGGGGGTAAAGGCACTGAAGCTTTCTTT

size: many
D: TRBD2
J: TRBJ2-5
V: TRBV4-2
CDR3: CASSQELAAPQETQYF
DNA: TGTGCCAGCAGCCAGGAACTAGCGGCCCCCCAAGAGACCCAGTACTTC

size: -
D: -
J: TRBJ2-3
V: TRBV7-9
CDR3: CASSLGEGNTQYF
DNA: TGTGCCAGCAGCTTAGGAGAAGGTAATACGCAGTATTTT

size: -
D: -
J: TRBJ1-1
V: TRBV18
CDR3: CASSPGRAGNTEAFF
DNA: TGTGCCAGCTCCCCCGGGCGGGCGGGGAACACTGAAGCTTTCTTT

size: few
D: -
J: TRBJ1-3
V: TRBV6-6
CDR3: CASIVSSGNTIYF
DNA: TGTGCCAGCATCGTGAGCTCTGGAAACACCATATATTTT

size: -
D: -
J: TRBJ2-5
V: TRBV20-1
CDR3: CSASLPERWEETQYF
DNA: TGCAGTGCTAGCCTGCCAGAGCGTTGGGAAGAGACCCAGTACTTC

size: -
D: -
J: TRBJ1-2
V: TRBV20-1
CDR3: CSAEQGSNYGYTF
DNA: TGCAGTGCTGAACAGGGCTCGAACTATGGCTACACCTTC

size: many
D: -
J: TRBJ2-6
V: TRBV14
CDR3: CASSLAGANVLTF
DNA: TGTGCCAGCAGCCTCGCTGGGGCCAACGTCCTGACTTTC

size: many
D: -
J: TRBJ1-1
V: TRBV7-9
CDR3: CASSLVADTEAFF
DNA: TGTGCCAGCAGCTTAGTGGCGGACACTGAAGCTTTCTTT

size: -
D: TRBD1
J: TRBJ1-2
V: TRBV18
CDR3: CASQEDRTNYGYTF
DNA: TGTGCCAGCCAGGAGGACAGGACTAACTATGGCTACACCTTC

size: -
D: -
J: TRBJ2-1
V: TRBV2
CDR3: CASRTPRGHNEQFF
DNA: TGTGCCAGCCGAACACCCAGGGGTCACAATGAGCAGTTCTTC

size: many
D: -
J: TRBJ2-7
V: TRBV20-1
CDR3: CSARDLRALYEQYF
DNA: TGCAGTGCTAGAGATCTTCGGGCCCTCTACGAGCAGTACTTC